This T cell receptor (beta chain) was identified during a study of PD-1 blockade in classical Hodgkin lymphoma. Study outcomes and limitations: Repertoire differences lack defined causes, possibly disease activity or prior therapy. After ASCT, patients who started nivolumab under 1 year later were excluded. Diversity in CD4+ TCRs, unlike that measured in CD8+ TCRs, had risen significantly by C4D1.

The time point denotes: cycle 4 day 1 (C4D1), after 6 weeks of nivolumab. Relapses following autologous stem cell transplantation were seen in all patients, with brentuximab vedotin exposure varying. Researchers report purifying CD4+ T cells from thawed PBMCs by magnetic negative selection. Here immunoSEQ multiplex PCR was the method, and the copy in TCRdb shows in-frame clones only, minus some. The sample lists about 22,000 clones; about 70% were seen once. V lost 4 bases and J 0 bases, leaving 16 bases between the germline ends. The CDR3 totals 18 residues. Germline lookup yields CDR1 PRHDT and CDR2 FYEKMQ (reference sequence). On this clone itself: Its antigen is unknown.

Sequencing was performed on CD4+ T cells from blood, taken before the fourth cycle of nivolumab. This chain connects TRBV13 to TRBJ2-6; the D gene is possibly TRBD2 (6 bases). This TCR came from a human donor with classical Hodgkin lymphoma. The CDR3 sequence is CASSWGGMMISGANVLTF. CDR3 coding DNA: TGTGCCAGCAGCTGGGGAGGTATGATGATCTCTGGGGCCAACGTCCTGACTTTC.